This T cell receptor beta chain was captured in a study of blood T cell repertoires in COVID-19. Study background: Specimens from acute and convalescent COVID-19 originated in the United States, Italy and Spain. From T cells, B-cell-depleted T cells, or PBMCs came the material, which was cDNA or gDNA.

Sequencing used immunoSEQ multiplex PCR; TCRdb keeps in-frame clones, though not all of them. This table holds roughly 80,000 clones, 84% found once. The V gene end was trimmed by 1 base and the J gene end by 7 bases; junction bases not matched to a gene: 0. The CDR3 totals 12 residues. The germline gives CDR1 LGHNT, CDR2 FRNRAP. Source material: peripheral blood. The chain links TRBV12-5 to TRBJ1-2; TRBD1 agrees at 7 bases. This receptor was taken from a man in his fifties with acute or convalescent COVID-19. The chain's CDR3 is CASGLGQGGYTF. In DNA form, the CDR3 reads TGTGCTAGTGGTTTGGGACAGGGTGGCTACACCTTC.